This TCR beta chain was identified in a study of naive and memory T cell subsets (dated 2017 in TCRdb). Background for the entire study: Sorted naive and memory T cell subsets from peripheral blood were analyzed in the study using a UMI-based, open-source pipeline for TCR alpha and beta sequencing. IgG serology results and the functional CMV T cell responses were in complete agreement. RNA was DNase-treated and reverse transcribed with TCR constant-region primers, mostly using SuperScript III.

Separate amplification of TCR alpha and beta chain libraries was performed from the second PCR step onward. The CMV status of each donor was determined by measuring IFNgamma production from CD4+ T cells after fresh PBMCs had been stimulated overnight with CMV viral lysate. Using Miltenyi beads, CD4 T cells were first positively selected, and CD8 T cells were then positively selected from the CD4-negative fraction. Cells stained for CD3, CD4, CD8, CD45RA, CD27 and a live/dead dye were sorted on a BD Aria II into four subsets by CD45RA and CD27. A few healthy volunteers provided blood, and each donor's sample was split into CD4 and CD8 T cells and then further divided into four differentiation subsets. Approximately 130 ml of peripheral blood was drawn per donor, and PBMC were isolated by Ficoll-Paque PLUS density-gradient centrifugation. Sorted cells were lysed in RLT buffer, after which RNA was extracted using a Qiagen RNeasy kit and stored at -80 degrees C.

Paper-wide results and their limitations: RNA-based TCR counts may be influenced by expression changes linked to T cell activation and differentiation. A few larger clonotypes were found in naive repertoires, especially CD8, and these larger clonotypes were possibly memory cells re-expressing CD45RA. Single alpha or beta chain sequences, rather than paired alpha/beta receptors, were used to define clonotypes. In both CD4 and CD8 cells, going from naive through CM, EM and EMRA, the Gini index went up while Shannon and inverse Simpson diversity went down. Once error correction was done, more than 90% of naive TCR sequences showed up just once, which made the naive abundance distributions much steeper than those of the memory subsets. The repertoire findings for the naive and memory subsets could not be validated, as no ground truth was available. A power law was followed by TCR abundance, with an exponent that differed between naive and memory subsets but was consistent across the three individuals.

The library was produced with UMI-ligation and nested PCR. To cover both TRBC1 and TRBC2, the beta constant-region primer consisted of an equimolar mix of two oligonucleotides. The ligated cDNA went through four rounds of PCR with nested alpha and beta constant-region primers together with the SP2 primer. T4 RNA ligase 1 ligated a single-stranded oligonucleotide carrying the SP2 primer and a 12-nucleotide UMI to the cDNA 3' end. Incubation of the ligation reaction lasted 20-24 hours at 16 degrees C. PCR2 was typically performed as a SYBR Green qPCR and was stopped at a predetermined threshold so that over-amplification was prevented. All purifications after the first were performed with Agencourt AMPure XP magnetic beads. Library quantification was done by Qubit, followed by a TapeStation check on which the main peak was expected at around 650 bp. Pooled libraries were sequenced on an Illumina MiSeq with v2 2x251 paired-end kits, typically giving roughly 1-2.3 million reads per sample. Each sample library was pooled at 4 nM, and about 5-8% PhiX was included to improve cluster recognition. Per the source publication's procedure: FASTQ reads processed by Demultiplexor were assigned V and J genes by Decombinator through tag matching that tolerated a single base-pair mismatch. Collapsinator relied on UMIs to fix sequencing errors as well as frequency errors caused by PCR heterogeneity. CDR3Translator translated TCRs and extracted CDR3s from the conserved cysteine to the FGXG phenylalanine, flagging non-productive sequences. Gini, Shannon entropy and inverse Simpson indices were computed after subsampling the repertoires to the same number of UMI-defined TCRs. Power-law fits to clonotype abundance distributions were performed by maximum likelihood within the linear range. When run on a single naive CD8 sample, MIGEC and the pipeline yielded similar UMI counts, similar unique TCR numbers and similar clonal distributions. One analysis removed from the naive repertoire any naive TCRs that were also present in any memory subset from the same donor. A set of 6,000 to 8,000 CMV-associated CDR3 sequences, compiled from VDJdb and a published dataset, was used to search the repertoires. TCRdb reanalyzed the raw reads on its own, using fastp at Q25 for trimming and MiXCR for clone calling, and kept in-frame beta chains. CDR3 protein sequences are deduplicated, and each keeps its most common genes and DNA. Here the V and J calls rest on TCRdb's processing, not on the authors' analysis. This sample is represented by 90,000 to 120,000 distinct CDR3 sequences; around 13% of them were singletons. The top ten hold about 3% of the sample.

This clonotype was seen a handful of times. It has no known antigen specificity. There are no base qualities to consult, and no much larger clone falls within one base. The CDR3 covers 13 residues, taking in both the cysteine and the phenylalanine. The entry retains the CDR3 DNA only, 39 bases that are in frame from base 1. Cut back by 5 bases and 5 bases, the V and J ends lie 11 bases apart. CDR1 and CDR2 are read off the germline V gene as SGHTA and FQGNSA. The sequenced sample was naive CD8+ T cells from blood. The intended sense of this specimen's cell subset or site label: naive T cells, CD45RA high CD27+. The chain is made from TRBV7-2 and TRBJ2-3; the best D guess is TRBD2, with 5 bases matching. The TCR comes from a human donor in good health. The nucleotide sequence is given as TGTGCCAGCAGCGGACTGAGAGGAGATACGCAGTATTTT. It encodes CASSGLRGDTQYF.